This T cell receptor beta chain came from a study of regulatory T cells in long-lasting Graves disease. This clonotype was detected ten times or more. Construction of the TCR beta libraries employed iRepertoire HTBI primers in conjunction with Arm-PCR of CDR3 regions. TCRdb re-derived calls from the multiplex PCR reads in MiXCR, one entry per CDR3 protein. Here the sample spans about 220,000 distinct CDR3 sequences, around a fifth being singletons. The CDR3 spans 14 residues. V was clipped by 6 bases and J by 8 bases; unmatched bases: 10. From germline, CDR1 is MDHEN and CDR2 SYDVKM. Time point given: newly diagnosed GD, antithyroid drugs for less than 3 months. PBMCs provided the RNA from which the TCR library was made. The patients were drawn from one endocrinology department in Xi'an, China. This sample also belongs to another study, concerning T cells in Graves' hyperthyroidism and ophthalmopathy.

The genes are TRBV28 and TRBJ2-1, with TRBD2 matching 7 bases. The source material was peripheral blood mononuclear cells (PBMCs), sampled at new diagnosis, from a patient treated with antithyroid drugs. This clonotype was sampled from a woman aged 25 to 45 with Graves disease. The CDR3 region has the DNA TGTGCCAGCAGCATTAGACTAGCCACTTATGAGCAGTTCTTC. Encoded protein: CASSIRLATYEQFF.